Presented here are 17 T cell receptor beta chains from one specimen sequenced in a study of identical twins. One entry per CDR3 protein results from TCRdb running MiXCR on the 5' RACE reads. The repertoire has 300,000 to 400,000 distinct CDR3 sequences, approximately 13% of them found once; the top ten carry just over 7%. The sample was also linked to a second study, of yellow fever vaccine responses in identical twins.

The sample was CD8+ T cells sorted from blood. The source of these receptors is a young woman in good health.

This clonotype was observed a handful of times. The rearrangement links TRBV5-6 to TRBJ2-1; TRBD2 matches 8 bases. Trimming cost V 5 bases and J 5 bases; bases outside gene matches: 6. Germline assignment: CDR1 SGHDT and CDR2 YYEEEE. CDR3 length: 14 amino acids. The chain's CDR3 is CASRPAGAHNEQFF. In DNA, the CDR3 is TGTGCCAGCAGGCCAGCGGGGGCCCACAATGAGCAGTTCTTC.

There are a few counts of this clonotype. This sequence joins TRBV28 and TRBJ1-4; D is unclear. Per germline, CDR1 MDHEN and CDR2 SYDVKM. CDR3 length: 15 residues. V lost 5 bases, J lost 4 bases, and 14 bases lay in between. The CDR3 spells CASSPEVGLNEKLFF. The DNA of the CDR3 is TGTGCCAGCAGTCCCGAGGTGGGCCTTAATGAAAAACTGTTTTTT.

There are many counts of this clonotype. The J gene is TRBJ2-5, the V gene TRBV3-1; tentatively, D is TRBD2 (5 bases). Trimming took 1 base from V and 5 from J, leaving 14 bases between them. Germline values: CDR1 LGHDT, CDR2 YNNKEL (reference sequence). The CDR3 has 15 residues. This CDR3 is CASSQGPLAPETQYF. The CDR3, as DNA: TGTGCCAGCAGCCAAGGTCCGCTAGCCCCGGAGACCCAGTACTTC.

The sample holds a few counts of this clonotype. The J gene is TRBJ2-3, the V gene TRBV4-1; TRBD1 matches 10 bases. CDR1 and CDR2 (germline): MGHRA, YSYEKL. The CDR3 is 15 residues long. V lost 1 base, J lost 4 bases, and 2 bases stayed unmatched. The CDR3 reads CASSQGGQGADTQYF. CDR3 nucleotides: TGCGCCAGCAGCCAAGGCGGACAGGGGGCAGATACGCAGTATTTT.

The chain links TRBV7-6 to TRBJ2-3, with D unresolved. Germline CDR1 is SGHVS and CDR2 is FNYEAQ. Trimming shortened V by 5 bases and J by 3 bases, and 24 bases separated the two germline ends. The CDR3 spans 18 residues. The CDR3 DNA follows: TGTGCCAGCAGCCGTCCCAGGATAGGGAACCCAAGAACAGATACGCAGTATTTT. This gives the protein CASSRPRIGNPRTDTQYF. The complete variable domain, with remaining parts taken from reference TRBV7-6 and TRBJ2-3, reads GAGVSQSPRYKVTKRGQDVALRCDPISGHVSLYWYRQALGQGPEFLTYFNYEAQQDKSGLPNDRFSAERPEGSISTLTIQRTEQRDSAMYRCASSRPRIGNPRTDTQYFGPGTRLTVL.

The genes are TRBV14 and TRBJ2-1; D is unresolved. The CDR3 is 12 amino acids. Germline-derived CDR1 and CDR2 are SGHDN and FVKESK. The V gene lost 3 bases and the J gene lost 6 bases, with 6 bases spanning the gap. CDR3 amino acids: CASSHASNEQFF. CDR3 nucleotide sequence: TGTGCCAGCAGCCACGCTAGCAATGAGCAGTTCTTC.

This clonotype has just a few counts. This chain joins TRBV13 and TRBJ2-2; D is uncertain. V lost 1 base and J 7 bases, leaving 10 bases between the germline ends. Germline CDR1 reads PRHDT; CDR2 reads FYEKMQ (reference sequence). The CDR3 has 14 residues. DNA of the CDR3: TGTGCCAGCAGCTTAGTCGGTTCAAACGGGGAGCTGTTTTTT. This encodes CASSLVGSNGELFF.

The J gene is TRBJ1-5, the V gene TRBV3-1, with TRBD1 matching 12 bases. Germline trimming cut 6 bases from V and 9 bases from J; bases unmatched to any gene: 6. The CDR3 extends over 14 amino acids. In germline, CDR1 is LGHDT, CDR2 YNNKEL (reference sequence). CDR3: CASRGQGAQGPQHF. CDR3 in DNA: TGTGCCAGCAGGGGACAGGGGGCCCAAGGGCCCCAGCATTTT.

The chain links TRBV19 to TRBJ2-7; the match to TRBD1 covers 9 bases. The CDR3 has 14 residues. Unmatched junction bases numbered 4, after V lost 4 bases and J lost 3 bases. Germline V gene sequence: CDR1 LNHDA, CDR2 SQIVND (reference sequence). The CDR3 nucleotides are TGTGCCAGTAGTACCGGGACAGGGTACTACGAGCAGTACTTC. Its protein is CASSTGTGYYEQYF.

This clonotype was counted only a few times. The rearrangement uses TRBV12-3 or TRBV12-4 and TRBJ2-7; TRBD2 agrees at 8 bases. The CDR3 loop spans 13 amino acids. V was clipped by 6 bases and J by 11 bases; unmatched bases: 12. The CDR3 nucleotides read TGTGCCAGCAGCGCGGGGGGCAGGGGTCCCGAGTACTTC. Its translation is CASSAGGRGPEYF.

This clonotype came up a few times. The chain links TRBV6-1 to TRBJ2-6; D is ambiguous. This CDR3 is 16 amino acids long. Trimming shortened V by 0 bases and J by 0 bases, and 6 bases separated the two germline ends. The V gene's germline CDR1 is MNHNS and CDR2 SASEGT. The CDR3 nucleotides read TGTGCCAGCAGTGAAGCGGAGAGCTCTGGGGCCAACGTCCTGACTTTC. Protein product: CASSEAESSGANVLTF.

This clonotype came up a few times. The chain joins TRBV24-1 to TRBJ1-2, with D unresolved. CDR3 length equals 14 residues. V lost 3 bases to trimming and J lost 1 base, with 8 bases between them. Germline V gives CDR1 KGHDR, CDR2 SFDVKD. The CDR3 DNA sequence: TGTGCCACCAGTGATGCTGGTTTTAACTATGGCTACACCTTC. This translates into CATSDAGFNYGYTF.

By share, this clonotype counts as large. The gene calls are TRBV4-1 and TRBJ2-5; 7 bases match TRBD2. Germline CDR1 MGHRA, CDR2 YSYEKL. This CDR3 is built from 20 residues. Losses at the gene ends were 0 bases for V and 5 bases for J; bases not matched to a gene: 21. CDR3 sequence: CASSQDVSLAEEKPLETQYF. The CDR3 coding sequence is TGCGCCAGCAGCCAAGATGTATCTCTAGCGGAGGAGAAGCCGTTGGAGACCCAGTACTTC.

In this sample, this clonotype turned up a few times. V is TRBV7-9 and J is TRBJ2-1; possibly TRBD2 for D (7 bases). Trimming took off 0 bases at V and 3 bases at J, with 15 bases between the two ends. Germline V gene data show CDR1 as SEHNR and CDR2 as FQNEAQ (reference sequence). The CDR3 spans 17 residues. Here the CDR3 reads CASSLAGGAGYYNEQFF. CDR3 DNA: TGTGCCAGCAGCTTAGCTGGGGGGGCAGGGTACTACAATGAGCAGTTCTTC.

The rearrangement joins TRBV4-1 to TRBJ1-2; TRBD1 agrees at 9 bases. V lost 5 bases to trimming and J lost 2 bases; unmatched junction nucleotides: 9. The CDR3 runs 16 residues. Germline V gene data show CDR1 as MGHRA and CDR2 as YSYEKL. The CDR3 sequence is CASSSGQGISNYGYTF. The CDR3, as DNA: TGCGCCAGCAGCTCCGGACAGGGGATATCCAACTATGGCTACACCTTC.

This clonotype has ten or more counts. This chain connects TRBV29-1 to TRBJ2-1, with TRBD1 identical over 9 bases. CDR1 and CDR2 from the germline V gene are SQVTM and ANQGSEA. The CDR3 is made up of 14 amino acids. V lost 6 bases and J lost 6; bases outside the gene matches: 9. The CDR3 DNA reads TGCAGCGTCCACCACAGGGGGCATAGCAATGAGCAGTTCTTC. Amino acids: CSVHHRGHSNEQFF.

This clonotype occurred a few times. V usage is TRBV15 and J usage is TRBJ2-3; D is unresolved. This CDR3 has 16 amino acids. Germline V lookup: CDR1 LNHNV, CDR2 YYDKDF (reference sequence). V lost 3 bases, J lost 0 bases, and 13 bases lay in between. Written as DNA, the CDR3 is TGTGCCACCAGCAGCATTATCGTTTCTAGCACAGATACGCAGTATTTT. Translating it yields CATSSIIVSSTDTQYF.